What follows are 21 T cell receptor beta chains derived from one specimen sequenced in a study of identical twins. One entry per CDR3 protein, called by TCRdb with MiXCR from the 5' RACE reads. The sample contains approximately 260,000 distinct CDR3 sequences, 11% to 15% of which appear only once. Source material: memory (CD45RO+) T cells sorted from blood. These receptors all come from a woman younger than 35 in good health.

This clonotype has more than one count but fewer than ten. The rearrangement links TRBV4-3 to TRBJ1-5, with TRBD1 matching over 7 bases. Germline V lookup: CDR1 LGHNA, CDR2 YSLEER. Trimming took 4 bases from V and 5 from J; bases not matched to a gene: 8. The CDR3 loop spans 15 amino acids. The CDR3 loop is CASSRPDRKDQPQHF. The CDR3 nucleotides are TGCGCCAGCAGCCGGCCGGACAGGAAGGATCAGCCCCAGCATTTT.

This clonotype occurred many times. The genes are TRBV2 and TRBJ2-1; D not certain. Trimming took 4 bases from V and 2 from J, leaving 9 bases between them. CDR3 size: 14 residues. From germline, CDR1 is SNHLY and CDR2 FYNNEI. The CDR3 reads CASSVNPTYNEQFF. In nucleotides, the CDR3 is TGTGCCAGCAGTGTGAACCCTACCTACAATGAGCAGTTCTTC.

This clonotype was counted ten times or more. CDR3 nucleotide sequence: TGTGCCAGCAGTTTCCAAGGGGGGAGGAATCAGCCCCAGCATTTT. This codes for CASSFQGGRNQPQHF. V and J are TRBV12-3 or TRBV12-4 and TRBJ1-5; TRBD1 might be the D (6 bases). CDR3 length equals 15 residues. Trimming cost V 3 bases and J 4 bases, with 13 bases left between them.

This clonotype was seen repeatedly, ten times or more. The genes are TRBV3-1 and TRBJ1-1; D gene uncertain. The CDR3 covers 13 residues. Germline-derived CDR1 and CDR2 are LGHDT and YNNKEL (reference sequence). V lost 1 base and J lost 11, with 14 bases in between. In DNA form, the CDR3 reads TGTGCCAGCAGCCAAGGCCGGGCGTCAGCGGCTTTCTTT. This gives the protein CASSQGRASAAFF.

V is TRBV7-2 and J is TRBJ1-5; D is unclear. Germline V gene sequence: CDR1 SGHTA, CDR2 FQGNSA. This CDR3 has 14 amino acids. V was clipped by 1 base and J by 11 bases, with 15 bases between them. CDR3 in amino acids: CASSLGHSNVAQHF. The CDR3 DNA follows: TGTGCCAGCAGCTTAGGACACAGCAATGTGGCCCAGCATTTT.

Of note for this clonotype: A much larger clone differs from this one at a single base, so this may be a read error. The chain carries TRBV10-3 and TRBJ1-2; no clear D gene. Germline-derived CDR1 and CDR2 are ENHRY and SYGVKD. The CDR3 has 14 residues. This CDR3 reads CAISDATRAYGHTF. The CDR3, as DNA: TGTGCCATCAGTGATGCAACGCGGGCCTATGGCCACACCTTC.

V usage is TRBV6-5 and J usage is TRBJ2-7, with 9 bases aligning to TRBD2. With V trimmed by 0 bases and J by 2 bases, 5 bases remained unmatched. The germline V gene encodes CDR1 MNHEY and CDR2 SVGAGI. There are 16 residues in the CDR3. CDR3 in DNA: TGTGCCAGCAGTTACTCCAGCGGGAGGCTCCCCTACGAGCAGTACTTC. It is translated as CASSYSSGRLPYEQYF.

This clonotype has a handful of counts. This sequence joins TRBV2 and TRBJ2-1, with 8 bases lining up with TRBD2. V lost 5 bases, J lost 7 bases, and 10 bases stayed unmatched. CDR1 and CDR2 from the germline V gene are SNHLY and FYNNEI. There are 15 residues in the CDR3. CDR3 sequence: CASSTSGSFGNEQFF. DNA of the CDR3: TGTGCCAGCAGTACAAGCGGGAGCTTCGGGAATGAGCAGTTCTTC.

V usage is TRBV7-2 and J usage is TRBJ2-5, with a possible D match to TRBD2 (5 bases). V gave up 0 bases and J gave up 5 bases, with 13 bases separating them. This CDR3 region has 15 residues. CDR1 and CDR2 (germline): SGHTA, FQGNSA. CDR3 residues: CASSLAALGRETQYF. The CDR3 region has the DNA TGTGCCAGCAGCTTAGCGGCACTAGGTCGGGAGACCCAGTACTTC.

The sample holds a few counts of this clonotype. The chain combines TRBV20-1 with TRBJ2-5, with TRBD2 matching over 11 bases. The CDR3 contains 13 residues. The J segment lost 4 bases and the V segment lost 5 bases, leaving 3 bases of the junction unmatched. The germline V gene has CDR1 DFQATT and CDR2 SNEGSKA (reference sequence). This chain's CDR3 is CSARGTSGETQYF. CDR3 bases: TGCAGTGCTCGCGGGACTAGCGGAGAGACCCAGTACTTC.

This CDR3 is CASSVGAARLNEQFF. CDR3 sequence (DNA): TGTGCCAGCAGCGTAGGAGCTGCGCGGTTGAATGAGCAGTTCTTC. This chain uses TRBV9 with TRBJ2-1, with D uncertain. V gave up 0 bases and J gave up 7 bases, with 14 bases separating them. Germline lookup yields CDR1 SGDLS and CDR2 YYNGEE. The CDR3 spans 15 residues.

This clonotype was found a few times. The chain is built from TRBV4-3 and TRBJ1-2; D remains ambiguous. Germline V gene data show CDR1 as LGHNA and CDR2 as YSLEER. With 4 bases removed from V and 4 bases from J, the gap between germline ends came to 10 bases. The CDR3 consists of 13 residues. CDR3 sequence reads: CASSPMAGYGYTF. CDR3 in DNA: TGCGCCAGCAGCCCCATGGCAGGCTATGGCTACACCTTC.

At least ten counts were recorded for this clonotype. This chain joins TRBV5-1 and TRBJ2-5; a weak D match, TRBD1 (6 bases). The CDR3 consists of 11 residues. V dropped 0 bases and J dropped 9 bases, with 6 bases sitting between them. Germline CDR1 is SGHRS and CDR2 is YFSETQ. This CDR3 reads CASSLEGAQYF. The CDR3 bases are TGCGCCAGCAGCTTGGAGGGGGCCCAGTACTTC.

This chain joins TRBV2 and TRBJ2-3; 7 nucleotides align to TRBD1. The CDR3 is 14 residues long. Germline CDR1 SNHLY, CDR2 FYNNEI. V lost 7 bases to trimming and J lost 2 bases; unmatched junction nucleotides: 6. CDR3 sequence reads: CASNRGQTTDTQYF. Written as DNA, the CDR3 is TGTGCCAGCAACAGGGGACAGACCACAGATACGCAGTATTTT.

The chain joins TRBV9 to TRBJ2-3, with D tentatively TRBD1 or TRBD2 (5 bases each). The CDR3 covers 19 residues. The germline gives CDR1 SGDLS, CDR2 YYNGEE. The V gene lost 2 bases and the J gene lost 1 base, with 23 bases spanning the gap. The CDR3 nucleotides read TGTGCCAGCAGCGTCTCCGGGACCGCTACGAGTCGGGGCACAGATACGCAGTATTTT. Its translation is CASSVSGTATSRGTDTQYF. The whole variable domain, filled in from reference TRBV9 and TRBJ2-3, reads DSGVTQTPKHLITATGQRVTLRCSPRSGDLSVYWYQQSLDQGLQFLIQYYNGEERAKGNILERFSAQQFPDLHSELNLSSLELGDSALYFCASSVSGTATSRGTDTQYFGPGTRLTVL.

The chain recombines TRBV4-3 with TRBJ2-1, with D perhaps TRBD2 (7 bases). The CDR3 has 14 amino acids. V lost 1 base and J lost 8, with 12 bases in between. CDR1 is LGHNA, CDR2 YSLEER, per germline. The CDR3 nucleotides are TGCGCCAGCAGCCAAGGGGGGGGGGCGGATGAGCAGTTCTTC. Protein: CASSQGGGADEQFF.

This clonotype appeared a few times. This sequence joins TRBV6-1 and TRBJ1-2; D gene uncertain. The CDR3 is 13 residues long. CDR1 and CDR2 from the germline V gene are MNHNS and SASEGT. Deletions cut 1 base from V and 6 bases from J, with 9 bases between. CDR3 region: CASSEVRVDGYTF. CDR3 nucleotides: TGTGCCAGCAGTGAAGTTCGGGTGGATGGCTACACCTTC.

At least ten counts were recorded for this clonotype. The rearrangement uses TRBV6-1 and TRBJ1-3; no clear D gene. Trimming pared 6 bases from V and 5 bases from J, leaving 11 bases between. Germline loops: CDR1 MNHNS, CDR2 SASEGT. This CDR3 has 13 amino acids. The CDR3 nucleotides read TGTGCCAGCAGCGTATTTCCCCGAAACACCATATATTTT. Amino acid sequence: CASSVFPRNTIYF.

This clonotype was counted a few times. The chain links TRBV12-3 or TRBV12-4 to TRBJ1-3, with D unclear. The CDR3 runs to 14 residues. Trimming removed 4 bases at V and 3 bases at J, with 10 bases between. CDR3 residues: CASSSQRVGNTIYF. CDR3 coding DNA: TGTGCCAGCAGTTCTCAAAGGGTTGGAAACACCATATATTTT.

This clonotype occurred many times. This chain joins TRBV18 and TRBJ1-5; D is possibly TRBD1 (6 bases). Germline assignment: CDR1 KGHSH and CDR2 LQKENI. V lost 3 bases, J lost 4 bases, and 10 bases lay in between. The CDR3 is made up of 14 amino acids. The CDR3 DNA reads TGTGCCAGCTCACCTCAACAGGGAAATCAGCCCCAGCATTTT. This encodes CASSPQQGNQPQHF.

This clonotype was found a few times. This chain uses TRBV3-1 with TRBJ1-1, with D maybe TRBD1 (5 bases). CDR1 LGHDT and CDR2 YNNKEL come from the germline V gene (reference sequence). The V gene lost 1 base and the J gene lost 4 bases, with 7 bases spanning the gap. CDR3 length: 13 amino acids. CDR3 protein: CASSQGQFTEAFF. CDR3 sequence (DNA): TGTGCCAGCAGCCAAGGACAGTTCACTGAAGCTTTCTTT.